This T cell receptor beta chain was captured by sequencing in a study of cytomegalovirus exposure and HLA in healthy donors. Germline CDR1 LNHDA, CDR2 SQIVND (reference sequence). The CDR3 length is 13 residues. Trimming cost V 6 bases and J 2 bases, with 11 bases left between them. Healthy bone marrow donors formed the donor group. Notes on this clone: What it recognizes is unknown.

General study results and limits: The authors later linked a missense DCLRE1C variant to TCR beta V- and J-gene trimming. Prior analysis indicated that the majority of TCR beta V segments exhibited productivity approximately 90% or approximately 30% of the time.

With 60 Vbeta and 13 Jbeta primers, the PCR was carried out. As originally analysed: An analysis that came later counted 73 million or so unique TCR beta chains, some 11 million shared. Clones were sequenced by immunoSEQ multiplex PCR, and TCRdb holds only the in-frame ones, with some missing. The V and J calls and clone size are taken from that table; D and trimming were inferred from the DNA. This table has 55,000 to 90,000 clones, just over 75% appearing once. The sequence was obtained from a man aged 45-65 years in good health and CMV-seronegative. This sequence joins TRBV19 and TRBJ2-7; D perhaps matches TRBD1 (6 bases). The sample taken for sequencing was PBMCs. CDR3 region: CASSTRDTYEQYF. CDR3 DNA: TGTGCCAGTAGCACTCGGGACACCTACGAGCAGTACTTC.